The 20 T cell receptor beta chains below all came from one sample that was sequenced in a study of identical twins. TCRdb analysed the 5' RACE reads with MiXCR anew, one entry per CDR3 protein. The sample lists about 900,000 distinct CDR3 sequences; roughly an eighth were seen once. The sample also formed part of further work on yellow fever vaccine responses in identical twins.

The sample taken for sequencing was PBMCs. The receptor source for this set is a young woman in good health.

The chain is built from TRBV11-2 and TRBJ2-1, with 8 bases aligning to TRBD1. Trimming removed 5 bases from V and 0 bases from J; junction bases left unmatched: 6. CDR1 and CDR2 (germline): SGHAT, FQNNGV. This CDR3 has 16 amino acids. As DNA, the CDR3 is TGTGCCAGCAGCCGGAGACAGGGGCCCTCCTACAATGAGCAGTTCTTC. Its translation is CASSRRQGPSYNEQFF.

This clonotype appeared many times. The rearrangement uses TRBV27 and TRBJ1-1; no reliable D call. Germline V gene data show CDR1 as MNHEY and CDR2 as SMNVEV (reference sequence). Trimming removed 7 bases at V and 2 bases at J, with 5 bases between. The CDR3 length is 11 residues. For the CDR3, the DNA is TGTGCCAGCAAGACCAACACTGAAGCTTTCTTT. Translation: CASKTNTEAFF.

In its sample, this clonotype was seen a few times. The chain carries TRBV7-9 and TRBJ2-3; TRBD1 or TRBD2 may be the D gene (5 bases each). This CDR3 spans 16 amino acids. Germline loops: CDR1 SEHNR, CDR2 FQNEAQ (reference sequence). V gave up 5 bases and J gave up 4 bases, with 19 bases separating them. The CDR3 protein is CASSPRDQNFPDTQYF. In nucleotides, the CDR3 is TGTGCCAGCAGCCCCCGGGACCAAAACTTCCCAGATACGCAGTATTTT. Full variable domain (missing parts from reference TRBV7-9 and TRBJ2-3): DTGVSQNPRHKITKRGQNVTFRCDPISEHNRLYWYRQTLGQGPEFLTYFQNEAQLEKSRLLSDRFSAERPKGSFSTLEIQRTEQGDSAMYLCASSPRDQNFPDTQYFGPGTRLTVL.

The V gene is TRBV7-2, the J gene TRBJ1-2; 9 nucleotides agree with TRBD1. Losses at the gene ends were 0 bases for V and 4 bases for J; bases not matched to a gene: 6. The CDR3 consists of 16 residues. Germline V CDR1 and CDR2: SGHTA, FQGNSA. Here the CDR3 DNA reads TGTGCCAGCAGCTTAGCCCCTGGACAGGGGAGCTATGGCTACACCTTC. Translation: CASSLAPGQGSYGYTF.

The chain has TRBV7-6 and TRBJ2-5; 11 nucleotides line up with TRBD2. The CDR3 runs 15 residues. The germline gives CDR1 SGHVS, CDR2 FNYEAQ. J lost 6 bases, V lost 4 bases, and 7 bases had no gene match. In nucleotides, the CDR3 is TGTGCCAGCAGCTACGGCCTAGCGGGAGGAAAGACCCAGTACTTC. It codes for CASSYGLAGGKTQYF.

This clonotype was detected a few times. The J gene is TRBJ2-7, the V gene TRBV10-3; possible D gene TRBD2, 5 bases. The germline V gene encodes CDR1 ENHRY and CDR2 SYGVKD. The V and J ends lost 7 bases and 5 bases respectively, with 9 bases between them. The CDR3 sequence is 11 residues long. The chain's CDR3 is CAIMRVDEQYF. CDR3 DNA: TGTGCCATCATGAGGGTCGACGAGCAGTACTTC.

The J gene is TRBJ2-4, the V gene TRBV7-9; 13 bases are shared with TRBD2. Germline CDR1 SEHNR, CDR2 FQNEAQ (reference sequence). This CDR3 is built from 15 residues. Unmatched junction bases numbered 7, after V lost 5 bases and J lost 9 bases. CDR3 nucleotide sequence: TGTGCCAGCAGCCCCGGGACTAGCGGGACGGCCATTCAGTACTTC. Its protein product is CASSPGTSGTAIQYF.

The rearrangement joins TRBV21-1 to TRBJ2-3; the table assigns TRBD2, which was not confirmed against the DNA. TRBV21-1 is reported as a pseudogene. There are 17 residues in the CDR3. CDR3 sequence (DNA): TGTGCCAACAGCAAAAAGGGTCTGAGACTAGGCGGGGATACGCAGTATTTT. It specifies CANSKKGLRLGGDTQYF.

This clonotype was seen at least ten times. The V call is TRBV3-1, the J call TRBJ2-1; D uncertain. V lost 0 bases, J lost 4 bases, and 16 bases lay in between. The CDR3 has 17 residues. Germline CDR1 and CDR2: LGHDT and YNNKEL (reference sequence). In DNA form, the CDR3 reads TGTGCCAGCAGCCAAGATCGTGGCGGTCCTACGTACAATGAGCAGTTCTTC. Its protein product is CASSQDRGGPTYNEQFF.

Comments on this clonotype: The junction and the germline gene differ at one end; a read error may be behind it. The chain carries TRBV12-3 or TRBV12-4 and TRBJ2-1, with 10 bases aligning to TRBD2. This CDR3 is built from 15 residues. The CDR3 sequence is CAISLRLAGVYEQFF. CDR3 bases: TGTGCCATCAGTTTAAGGCTAGCGGGAGTATATGAGCAGTTCTTC.

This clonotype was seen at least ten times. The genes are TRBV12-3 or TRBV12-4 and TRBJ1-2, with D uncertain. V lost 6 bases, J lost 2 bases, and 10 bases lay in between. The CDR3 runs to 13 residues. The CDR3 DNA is TGTGCCAGCAGCCCCTCTGAAAACTATGGCTACACCTTC. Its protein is CASSPSENYGYTF.

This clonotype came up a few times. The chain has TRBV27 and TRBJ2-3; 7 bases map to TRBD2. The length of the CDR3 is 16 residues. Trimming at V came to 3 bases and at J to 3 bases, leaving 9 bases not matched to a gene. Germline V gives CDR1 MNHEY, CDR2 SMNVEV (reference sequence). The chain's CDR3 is CASSLAWTSPTDTQYF. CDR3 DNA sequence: TGTGCCAGCAGTTTGGCTTGGACTAGTCCAACAGATACGCAGTATTTT.

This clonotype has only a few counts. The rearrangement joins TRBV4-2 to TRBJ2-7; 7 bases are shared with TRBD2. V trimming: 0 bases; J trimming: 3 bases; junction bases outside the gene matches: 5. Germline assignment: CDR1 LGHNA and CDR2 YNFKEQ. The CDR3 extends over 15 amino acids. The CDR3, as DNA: TGTGCCAGCAGCCAAGATTTATCTAGCGGCTACGAGCAGTACTTC. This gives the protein CASSQDLSSGYEQYF.

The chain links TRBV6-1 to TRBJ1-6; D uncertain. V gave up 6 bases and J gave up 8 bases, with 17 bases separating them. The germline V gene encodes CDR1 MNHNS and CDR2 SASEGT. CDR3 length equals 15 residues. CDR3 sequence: CASRPRLSADSPLHF. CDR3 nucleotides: TGTGCCAGCAGACCTCGGTTGTCAGCGGATTCACCCCTCCACTTT.

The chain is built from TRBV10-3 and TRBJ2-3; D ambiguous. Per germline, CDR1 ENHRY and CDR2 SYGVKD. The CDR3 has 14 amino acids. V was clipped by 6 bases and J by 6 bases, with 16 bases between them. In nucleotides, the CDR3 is TGTGCCATCAGGTCAGCCACAGAGGTGGATACGCAGTATTTT. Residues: CAIRSATEVDTQYF.

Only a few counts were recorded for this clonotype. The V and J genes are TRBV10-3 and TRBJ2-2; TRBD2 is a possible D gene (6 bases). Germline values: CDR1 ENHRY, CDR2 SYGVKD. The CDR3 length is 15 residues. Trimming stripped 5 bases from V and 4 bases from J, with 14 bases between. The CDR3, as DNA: TGTGCCATCAGTCCCTCACCCGGGGGCACCGGGGAGCTGTTTTTT. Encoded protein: CAISPSPGGTGELFF.

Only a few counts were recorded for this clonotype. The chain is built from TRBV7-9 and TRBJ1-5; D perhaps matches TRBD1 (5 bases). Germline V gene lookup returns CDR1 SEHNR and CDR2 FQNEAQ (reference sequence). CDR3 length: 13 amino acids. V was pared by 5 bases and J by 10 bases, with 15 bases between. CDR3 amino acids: CASSPRDFGPQHF. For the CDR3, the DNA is TGTGCCAGCAGCCCCAGGGATTTTGGACCCCAGCATTTT. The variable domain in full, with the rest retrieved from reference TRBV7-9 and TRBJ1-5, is DTGVSQNPRHKITKRGQNVTFRCDPISEHNRLYWYRQTLGQGPEFLTYFQNEAQLEKSRLLSDRFSAERPKGSFSTLEIQRTEQGDSAMYLCASSPRDFGPQHFGDGTRLSIL.

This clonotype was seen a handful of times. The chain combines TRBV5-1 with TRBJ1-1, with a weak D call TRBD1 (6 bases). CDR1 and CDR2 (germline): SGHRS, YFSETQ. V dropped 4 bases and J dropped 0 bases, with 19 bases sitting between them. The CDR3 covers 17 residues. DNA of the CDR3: TGCGCCAGCAGCCTAGCAGGGGTGTCCAACCTGAACACTGAAGCTTTCTTT. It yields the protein CASSLAGVSNLNTEAFF.

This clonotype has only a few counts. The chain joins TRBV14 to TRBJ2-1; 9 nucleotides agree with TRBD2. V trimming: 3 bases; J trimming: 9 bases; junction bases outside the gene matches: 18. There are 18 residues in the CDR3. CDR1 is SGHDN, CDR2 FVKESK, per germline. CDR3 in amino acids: CASSQGYGTSHLLGEQFF. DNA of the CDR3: TGTGCCAGCAGCCAGGGGTACGGGACTAGCCACCTACTGGGTGAGCAGTTCTTC.

The CDR3 DNA reads as TGTGCCAGCTCACCCGGCAGCCGCCAAGAGACCCAGTACTTC. Encoded protein: CASSPGSRQETQYF. The genes are TRBV18 and TRBJ2-5; D unresolved. CDR3 length: 14 amino acids. The germline V and J ends were trimmed by 3 bases and 1 base, with 9 bases remaining between them. Germline loops: CDR1 KGHSH, CDR2 LQKENI.